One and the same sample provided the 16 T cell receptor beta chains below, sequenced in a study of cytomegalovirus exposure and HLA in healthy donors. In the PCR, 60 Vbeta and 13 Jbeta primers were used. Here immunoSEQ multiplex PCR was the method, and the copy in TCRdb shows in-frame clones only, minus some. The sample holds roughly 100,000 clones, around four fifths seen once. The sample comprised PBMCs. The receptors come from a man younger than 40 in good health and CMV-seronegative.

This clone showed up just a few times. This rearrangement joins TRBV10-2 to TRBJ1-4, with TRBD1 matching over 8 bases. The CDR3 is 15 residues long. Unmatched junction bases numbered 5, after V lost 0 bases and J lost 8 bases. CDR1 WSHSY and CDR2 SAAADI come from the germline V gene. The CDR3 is CASSESDRGGEKLFF. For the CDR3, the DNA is TGCGCCAGCAGTGAGTCCGACAGGGGAGGGGAAAAACTGTTTTTT.

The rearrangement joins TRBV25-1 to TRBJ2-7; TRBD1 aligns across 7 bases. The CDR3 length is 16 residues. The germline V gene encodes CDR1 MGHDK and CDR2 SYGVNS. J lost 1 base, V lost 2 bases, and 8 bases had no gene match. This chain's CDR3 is CASSEANRGPSYEQYF. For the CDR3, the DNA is TGTGCCAGCAGTGAAGCCAACAGGGGACCATCCTACGAGCAGTACTTC.

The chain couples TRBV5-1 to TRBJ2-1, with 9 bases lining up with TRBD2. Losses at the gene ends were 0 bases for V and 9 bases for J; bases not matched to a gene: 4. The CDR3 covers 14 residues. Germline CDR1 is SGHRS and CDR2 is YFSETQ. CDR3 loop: CASSLGGGAVEQFF. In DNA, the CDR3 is TGCGCCAGCAGCTTGGGCGGGGGGGCGGTTGAGCAGTTCTTC. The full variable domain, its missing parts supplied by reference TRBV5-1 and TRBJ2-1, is KAGVTQTPRYLIKTRGQQVTLSCSPISGHRSVSWYQQTPGQGLQFLFEYFSETQRNKGNFPGRFSGRQFSNSRSEMNVSTLELGDSALYLCASSLGGGAVEQFFGPGTRLTVL.

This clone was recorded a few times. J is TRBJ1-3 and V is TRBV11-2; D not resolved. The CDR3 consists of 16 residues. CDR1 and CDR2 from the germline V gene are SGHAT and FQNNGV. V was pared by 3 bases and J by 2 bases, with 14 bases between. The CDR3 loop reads CASSFRSGETGNTIYF. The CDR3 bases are TGTGCCAGCAGCTTCAGGTCGGGAGAGACTGGAAACACCATATATTTT.

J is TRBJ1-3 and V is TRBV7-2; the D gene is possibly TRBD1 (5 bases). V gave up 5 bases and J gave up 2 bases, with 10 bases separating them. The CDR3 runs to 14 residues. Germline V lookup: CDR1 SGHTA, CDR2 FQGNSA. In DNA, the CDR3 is TGTGCCAGCAGCCCGGCGGGGGCTGGAAACACCATATATTTT. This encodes CASSPAGAGNTIYF.

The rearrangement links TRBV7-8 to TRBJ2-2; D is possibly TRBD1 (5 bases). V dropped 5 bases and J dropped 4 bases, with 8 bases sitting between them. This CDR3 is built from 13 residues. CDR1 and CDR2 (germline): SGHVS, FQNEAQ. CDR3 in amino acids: CASSDQGTGELFF. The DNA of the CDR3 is TGTGCCAGCAGCGACCAGGGCACCGGGGAGCTGTTTTTT.

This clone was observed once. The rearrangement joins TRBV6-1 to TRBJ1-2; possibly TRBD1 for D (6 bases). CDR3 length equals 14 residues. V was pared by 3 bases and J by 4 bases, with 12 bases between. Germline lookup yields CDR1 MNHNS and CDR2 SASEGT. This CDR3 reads CASSDWGRSYGYTF. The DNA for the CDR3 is TGTGCCAGCAGTGATTGGGGGCGCAGCTATGGCTACACCTTC.

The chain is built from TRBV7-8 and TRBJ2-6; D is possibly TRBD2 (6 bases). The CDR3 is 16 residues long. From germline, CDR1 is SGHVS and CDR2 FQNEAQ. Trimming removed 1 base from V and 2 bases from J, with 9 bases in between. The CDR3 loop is CASSLVGGAGANVLTF. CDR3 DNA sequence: TGTGCCAGCAGCTTAGTGGGGGGAGCTGGGGCCAACGTCCTGACTTTC.

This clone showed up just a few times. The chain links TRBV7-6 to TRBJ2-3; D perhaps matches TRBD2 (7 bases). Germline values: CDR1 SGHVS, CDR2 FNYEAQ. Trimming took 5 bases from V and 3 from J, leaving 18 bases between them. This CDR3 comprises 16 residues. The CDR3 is CASSPRGTTSTDTQYF. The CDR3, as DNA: TGTGCCAGCAGCCCTAGGGGGACTACCTCGACAGATACGCAGTATTTT.

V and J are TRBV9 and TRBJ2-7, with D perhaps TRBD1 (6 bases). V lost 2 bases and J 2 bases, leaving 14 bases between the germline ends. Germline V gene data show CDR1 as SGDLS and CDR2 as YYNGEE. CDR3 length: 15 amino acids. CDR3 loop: CASSVQGLPTYEQYF. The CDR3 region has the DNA TGTGCCAGCAGCGTTCAGGGGCTCCCTACCTACGAGCAGTACTTC.

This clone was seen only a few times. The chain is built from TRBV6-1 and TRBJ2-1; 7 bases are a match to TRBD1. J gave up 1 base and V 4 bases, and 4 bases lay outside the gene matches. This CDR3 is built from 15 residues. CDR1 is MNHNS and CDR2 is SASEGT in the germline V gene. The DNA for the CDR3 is TGTGCCAGCAGTGGGGGACAGACTTCCTACAATGAGCAGTTCTTC. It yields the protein CASSGGQTSYNEQFF.

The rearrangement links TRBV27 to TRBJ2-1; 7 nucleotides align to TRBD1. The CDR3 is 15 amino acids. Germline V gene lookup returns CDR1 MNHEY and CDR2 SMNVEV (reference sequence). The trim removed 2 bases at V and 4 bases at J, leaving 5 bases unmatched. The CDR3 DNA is TGTGCCAGCAGTTTACAAGGGGGCGAATACAATGAGCAGTTCTTC. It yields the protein CASSLQGGEYNEQFF.

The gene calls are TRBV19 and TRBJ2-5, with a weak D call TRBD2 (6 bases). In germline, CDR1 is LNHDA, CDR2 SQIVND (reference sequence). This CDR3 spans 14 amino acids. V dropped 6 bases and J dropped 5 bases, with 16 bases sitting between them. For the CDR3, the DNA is TGTGCCAGTAGGGAGTCAGGGAGCGGGGAGACCCAGTACTTC. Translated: CASRESGSGETQYF.

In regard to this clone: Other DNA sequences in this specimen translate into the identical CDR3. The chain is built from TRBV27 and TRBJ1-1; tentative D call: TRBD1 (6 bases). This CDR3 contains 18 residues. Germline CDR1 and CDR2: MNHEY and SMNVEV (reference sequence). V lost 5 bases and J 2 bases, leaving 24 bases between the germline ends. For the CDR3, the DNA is TGTGCCAGCAGTGGAAGACAGGCTTGGTCCATACCTAACACTGAAGCTTTCTTT. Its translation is CASSGRQAWSIPNTEAFF.

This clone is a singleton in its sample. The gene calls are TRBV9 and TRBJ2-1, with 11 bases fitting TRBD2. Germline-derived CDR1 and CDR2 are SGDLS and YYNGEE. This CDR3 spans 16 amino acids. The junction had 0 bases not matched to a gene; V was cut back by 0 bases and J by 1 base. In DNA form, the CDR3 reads TGTGCCAGCAGCGTAGGACTAGCGGGGTCCTACAATGAGCAGTTCTTC. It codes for CASSVGLAGSYNEQFF.

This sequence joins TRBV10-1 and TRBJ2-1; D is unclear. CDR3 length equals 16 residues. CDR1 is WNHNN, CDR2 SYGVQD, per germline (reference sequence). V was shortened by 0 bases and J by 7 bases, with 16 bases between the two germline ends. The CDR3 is CASSESDLVPGNEQFF. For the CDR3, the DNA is TGCGCCAGCAGTGAGTCGGATCTAGTCCCTGGGAATGAGCAGTTCTTC.